Listed below are T cell receptor beta chains from one sample, sequenced in a study of cytomegalovirus exposure and HLA in healthy donors. Here immunoSEQ multiplex PCR was the method, and the copy in TCRdb shows in-frame clones only, minus some. The sample features fewer than 100,000 clones, with under 1.5% in its top ten. The sequenced material came from PBMCs. The receptors derive from an older woman in good health and CMV-seronegative. The CDR3 runs from the conserved cysteine through the conserved F or W. Each record gives: V gene, CDR3 length, D gene, J gene, CDR3 protein, CDR3 DNA. A D gene is named only where the DNA matches it firmly.

TRBV5-1	17	TRBD2	TRBJ2-7	CASSWGLTSGLSYEQYF	TGCGCCAGCAGCTGGGGGTTGACTAGCGGACTTTCCTACGAGCAGTACTTC
TRBV10-3	15	TRBD1	TRBJ2-7	CAISEAGTGSYEQYF	TGTGCCATCAGTGAGGCCGGGACAGGGAGCTATGAGCAGTACTTC
TRBV6-1	16	NA	TRBJ2-3	CASSEGGWSGADTQYF	TGTGCCAGCAGTGAGGGCGGTTGGTCCGGGGCAGATACGCAGTATTTT
TRBV7-9	14	TRBD2	TRBJ2-5	CASSPRLAEETQYF	TGTGCCAGCAGCCCTCGACTAGCGGAAGAGACCCAGTACTTC
TRBV18	17	TRBD1	TRBJ2-4	CASSPSGTGLAKNIQYF	TGTGCCAGCTCACCGTCCGGGACAGGACTAGCCAAAAACATTCAGTACTTC
TRBV5-1	13	TRBD1	TRBJ2-5	CASSTGIQETQYF	TGCGCCAGCTCGACAGGGATCCAAGAGACCCAGTACTTC
TRBV4-1	11	NA	TRBJ2-3	CASSQDSGAVF	TGCGCCAGCAGCCAAGACAGTGGGGCCGTTTTT
TRBV7-9	14	TRBD1	TRBJ2-7	CASSLAGQGGEQYF	TGTGCCAGCAGCTTAGCCGGACAGGGAGGCGAGCAGTACTTC
TRBV4-3	16	TRBD2	TRBJ2-2	CASSQGASGRAGELFF	TGCGCCAGCAGCCAAGGGGCTAGCGGGAGGGCCGGGGAGCTGTTTTTT
TRBV11-3	15	TRBD2	TRBJ2-7	CASSDPTGGAYEQYF	TGTGCCAGCAGCGACCCAACCGGGGGGGCCTACGAGCAGTACTTC
TRBV7-9	14	TRBD1	TRBJ1-2	CVSTEGQAGYGYTF	TGTGTCAGCACCGAGGGACAGGCGGGCTATGGCTACACCTTC
TRBV5-1	12	TRBD2	TRBJ2-1	CASSAGRGEQFF	TGCGCCAGCAGCGCCGGGAGGGGCGAGCAGTTCTTC
TRBV18	16	NA	TRBJ1-4	CASSPPPVKLNEKLFF	TGTGCCAGCTCACCACCCCCAGTGAAGTTAAATGAAAAACTGTTTTTT
TRBV6-1	14	NA	TRBJ1-5	CASSEVGYSQPQHF	TGTGCCAGCAGTGAAGTCGGGTATAGTCAGCCCCAGCATTTT
TRBV9	12	TRBD1	TRBJ1-2	CASSSQGAGYTF	TGTGCCAGCAGCTCACAGGGGGCTGGCTACACCTTC
TRBV19	13	TRBD1	TRBJ1-1	CASSQQGDTEAFF	TGTGCCAGTAGTCAACAGGGGGACACTGAAGCTTTCTTT
TRBV4-1	15	TRBD2	TRBJ2-3	CASSQVAGPTDTQYF	TGCGCCAGCAGCCAAGTAGCGGGACCCACCGATACGCAGTATTTT
TRBV7-6	19	NA	TRBJ2-6	CASSLRTGGHDSGANVLTF	TGTGCCAGCAGCTTACGGACCGGGGGGCACGACTCTGGGGCCAACGTCCTGACTTTC
TRBV5-4	14	TRBD1	TRBJ2-5	CASSWGRQGGTQYF	TGTGCCAGCAGCTGGGGTCGACAGGGGGGGACCCAGTACTTC
TRBV4-1	15	TRBD1	TRBJ2-7	CASSQEDREAYEQYF	TGCGCCAGCAGCCAAGAGGACAGGGAGGCTTACGAGCAGTACTTC
TRBV7-2	17	NA	TRBJ1-1	CASSPPTGPPGKTEAFF	TGTGCCAGCAGTCCCCCGACAGGCCCCCCCGGGAAAACTGAAGCTTTCTTT
TRBV6-5	15	TRBD2	TRBJ2-2	CASRSVAGIAGELFF	TGTGCCAGCAGATCCGTAGCGGGTATCGCCGGGGAGCTGTTTTTT
TRBV28	12	NA	TRBJ2-1	CASSQYPSEQFF	TGTGCCAGCAGCCAGTACCCTTCGGAGCAGTTCTTC
TRBV28	15	NA	TRBJ1-5	CASNRAGYSNQPQHF	TGTGCCAGCAATCGAGCCGGTTATAGCAATCAGCCCCAGCATTTT